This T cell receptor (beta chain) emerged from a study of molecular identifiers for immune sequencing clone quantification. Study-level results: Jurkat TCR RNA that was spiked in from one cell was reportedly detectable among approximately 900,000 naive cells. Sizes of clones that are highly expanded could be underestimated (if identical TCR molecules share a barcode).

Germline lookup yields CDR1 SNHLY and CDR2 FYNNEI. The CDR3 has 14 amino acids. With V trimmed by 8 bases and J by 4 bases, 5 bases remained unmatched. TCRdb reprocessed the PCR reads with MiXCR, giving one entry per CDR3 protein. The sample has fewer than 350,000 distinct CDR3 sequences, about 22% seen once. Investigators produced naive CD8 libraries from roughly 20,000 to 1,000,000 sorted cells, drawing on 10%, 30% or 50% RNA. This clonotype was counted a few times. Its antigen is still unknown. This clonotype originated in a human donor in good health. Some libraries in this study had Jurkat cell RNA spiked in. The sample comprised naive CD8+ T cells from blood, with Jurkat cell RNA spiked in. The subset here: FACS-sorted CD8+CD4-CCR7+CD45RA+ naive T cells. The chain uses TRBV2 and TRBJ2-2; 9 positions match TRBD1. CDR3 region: CASDGTGSTGELFF. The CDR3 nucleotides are TGTGCCAGCGACGGGACAGGGTCCACCGGGGAGCTGTTTTTT. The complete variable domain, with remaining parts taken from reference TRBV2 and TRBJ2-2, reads EPEVTQTPSHQVTQMGQEVILRCVPISNHLYFYWYRQILGQKVEFLVSFYNNEISEKSEIFDDQFSVERPDGSNFTLKIRSTKLEDSAMYFCASDGTGSTGELFFGEGSRLTVL.